A single sample gave rise to the 12 T cell receptor beta chains below, sequenced in a study of multiple sclerosis patients with progressive multifocal leukoencephalopathy. TCRdb keeps only in-frame clones here, not all; method: immunoSEQ multiplex PCR. The table has under 30,000 clones, over 85% seen once; the top ten hold less than 1.6%. Time point meaning: more than five months of natalizumab therapy. The source material was PBMCs, sampled from a patient treated with natalizumab. The receptors here all came from a human donor with multiple sclerosis.

V gene TRBV7-2 combines with J gene TRBJ2-3; 9 positions agree with TRBD2. Losses at the gene ends were 4 bases for V and 7 bases for J; bases not matched to a gene: 18. The CDR3 runs to 18 residues. In germline, CDR1 is SGHTA, CDR2 FQGNSA. CDR3 residues: CASSSPVGAAGGWNTQYF. CDR3 sequence (DNA): TGTGCCAGCAGCTCCCCAGTGGGTGCTGCGGGAGGGTGGAATACGCAGTATTTT.

V gene TRBV7-3 combines with J gene TRBJ2-3; weak D call: TRBD2 (6 bases). This CDR3 contains 16 residues. The germline V gene encodes CDR1 SGHTA and CDR2 FQGTGA. Trimming left V 3 bases short and J 2 bases short, with 15 bases between. In DNA form, the CDR3 reads TGTGCCAGCAGCTTCGGGGGAGCGGATATCACAGATACGCAGTATTTT. Its protein product is CASSFGGADITDTQYF.

The chain has TRBV7-2 and TRBJ2-7; D remains unclear. There are 16 residues in the CDR3. Trimming shortened V by 4 bases and J by 3 bases, and 19 bases separated the two germline ends. Germline CDR1 and CDR2: SGHTA and FQGNSA. The CDR3 region is CASSSSGPFTGYEQYF. Written as DNA, the CDR3 is TGTGCCAGCAGCTCCTCTGGCCCCTTTACTGGCTACGAGCAGTACTTC.

The chain recombines TRBV5-1 with TRBJ2-5; D might be TRBD1 (5 bases). The CDR3 spans 13 residues. V was cut by 3 bases and J by 5 bases, with 11 bases left in between. Germline CDR1 is SGHRS and CDR2 is YFSETQ. CDR3 nucleotides: TGCGCCAGCAGCTACGCAGGGCAGGAGACCCAGTACTTC. This sequence encodes CASSYAGQETQYF.

The J gene is TRBJ2-2, the V gene TRBV25-1; D gene uncertain. This CDR3 spans 12 amino acids. Germline V gene sequence: CDR1 MGHDK, CDR2 SYGVNS. V gave up 7 bases and J gave up 3 bases, with 6 bases separating them. CDR3 loop: CASNKDTGELFF. CDR3 coding DNA: TGTGCCAGCAATAAGGACACCGGGGAGCTGTTTTTT.

This rearrangement joins TRBV7-2 to TRBJ2-7; 10 bases match TRBD2. Germline loops: CDR1 SGHTA, CDR2 FQGNSA. CDR3 length equals 16 residues. Unmatched junction bases numbered 8, after V lost 1 base and J lost 5 bases. The chain's CDR3 is CASSLGPAGGGDEQYF. CDR3 in DNA: TGTGCCAGCAGCTTAGGGCCAGCGGGAGGGGGTGACGAGCAGTACTTC.

The genes are TRBV2 and TRBJ1-1; TRBD1 agrees at 8 bases. CDR1 and CDR2 (germline): SNHLY, FYNNEI. The CDR3 spans 14 residues. V was pared by 7 bases and J by 6 bases, with 10 bases of the junction left unmatched. The CDR3 here is CASISGQGAPEAFF. CDR3 nucleotide sequence: TGTGCCAGCATATCGGGGCAGGGGGCCCCTGAAGCTTTCTTT.

The CDR3 region is CASSPRRRGSSGGELFF. The CDR3 DNA sequence: TGTGCCAGCAGCCCCCGACGAAGGGGCAGCTCGGGCGGGGAGCTGTTTTTT. The chain carries TRBV7-9 and TRBJ2-2; D possibly corresponds to TRBD1 (5 bases). Germline CDR1 and CDR2: SEHNR and FQNEAQ (reference sequence). With 5 bases removed from V and 7 bases from J, the gap between germline ends came to 23 bases. The CDR3 is made up of 17 amino acids.

This clone was seen only a few times. The chain uses TRBV15 and TRBJ2-7, with 13 bases identical to TRBD2. Germline CDR1 LNHNV, CDR2 YYDKDF (reference sequence). This CDR3 comprises 16 residues. Losses at the gene ends were 1 base for V and 5 bases for J; bases not matched to a gene: 5. In DNA, the CDR3 is TGTGCCACCAGCAGAGGGACTAGCGGGAGTAGAGACGAGCAGTACTTC. Its protein product is CATSRGTSGSRDEQYF.

The genes are TRBV11-2 and TRBJ2-3, with D unclear. Germline V gene sequence: CDR1 SGHAT, CDR2 FQNNGV. CDR3 length: 12 amino acids. Trimming removed 5 bases at V and 6 bases at J, with 9 bases between. CDR3 in DNA: TGTGCCAGCAGCCTCTCCCGGGATACGCAGTATTTT. Residues: CASSLSRDTQYF.

The chain couples TRBV7-9 to TRBJ2-5, with 15 bases that match TRBD2. There are 17 residues in the CDR3. Germline V gene data show CDR1 as SEHNR and CDR2 as FQNEAQ (reference sequence). The V gene end was trimmed by 7 bases and the J gene end by 1 base; junction bases not matched to a gene: 7. As DNA, the CDR3 is TGTGCCAGCACCTTTGGACTAGCGGGAGGGAGCCAAGAGACCCAGTACTTC. Translated: CASTFGLAGGSQETQYF.

Here the CDR3 DNA reads TGTGCCAGCAGCCCGGCGGGGGGGACCTACGAGCAGTACTTC. Its protein product is CASSPAGGTYEQYF. The V call is TRBV9, the J call TRBJ2-7, with 9 bases matching TRBD2. V lost 4 bases to trimming and J lost 2 bases; unmatched junction nucleotides: 4. CDR3 length: 14 residues. Germline loops: CDR1 SGDLS, CDR2 YYNGEE.